Many counts were recorded for the clone carrying this T cell receptor (beta chain). The antigen is unknown. Quantitative molecular-barcoded 5'-RACE generated the TCR beta libraries. TCRdb redid the calling of the 5' RACE reads with MiXCR, one entry per CDR3 protein. The sample records approximately 88,000 distinct CDR3 sequences, around 9.4% being singletons. The CDR3 loop spans 13 amino acids. Trimming removed 0 bases at V and 6 bases at J, with 6 bases between. From germline, CDR1 is LNHNV and CDR2 YYDKDF (reference sequence). These data originate in a study of CD8 T cells in ankylosing spondylitis. General study points: Relatively rare in peripheral blood, disease-linked clones were also CD8+.

The genes are TRBV15 and TRBJ1-5; D gene uncertain. The sequenced sample consisted of blood, either unsorted or a sorted T cell fraction (not recorded which). This TCR derives from a male donor with ankylosing spondylitis or in good health (not recorded which). In nucleotides, the CDR3 is TGTGCCACCAGCAGAGATCACGGTCAGCCCCAGCATTTT. As protein: CATSRDHGQPQHF.